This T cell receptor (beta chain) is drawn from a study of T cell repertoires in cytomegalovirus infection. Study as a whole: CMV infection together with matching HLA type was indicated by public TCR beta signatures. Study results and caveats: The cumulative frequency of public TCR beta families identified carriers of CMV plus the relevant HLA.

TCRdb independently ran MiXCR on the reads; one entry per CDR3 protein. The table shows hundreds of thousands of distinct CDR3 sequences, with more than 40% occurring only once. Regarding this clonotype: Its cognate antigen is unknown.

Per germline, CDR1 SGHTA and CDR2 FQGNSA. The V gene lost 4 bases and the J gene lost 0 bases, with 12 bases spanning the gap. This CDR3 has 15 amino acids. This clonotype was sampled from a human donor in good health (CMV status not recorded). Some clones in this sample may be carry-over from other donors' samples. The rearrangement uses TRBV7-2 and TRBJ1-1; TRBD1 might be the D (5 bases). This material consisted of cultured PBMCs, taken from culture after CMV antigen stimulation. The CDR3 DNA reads TGTGCCAGCAGCTCCCGCGGACACATGAACACTGAAGCTTTCTTT. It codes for CASSSRGHMNTEAFF. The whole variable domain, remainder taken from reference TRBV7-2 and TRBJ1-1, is GAGVSQSPSNKVTEKGKDVELRCDPISGHTALYWYRQSLGQGLEFLIYFQGNSAPDKSGLPSDRFSAERTGGSVSTLTIQRTQQEDSAVYLCASSSRGHMNTEAFFGQGTRLTVV.